The 4 T cell receptor beta chains reported below all come from one sample, sequenced in a study of shared clonotypes between healthy human individuals. Only in-frame clones appear in the TCRdb table, and some are missing; sequencing was by immunoSEQ multiplex PCR. The sample consists of approximately 2.5 million clones, around 90% of them appearing once. The specimen sequenced was naive CD4+ T cells sorted from blood. As for subset: CD45RA+ positively selected. The origin of the receptors is a man aged 18 to 30 in good health.

The chain uses TRBV5-1 and TRBJ1-3; TRBD1 is a possible D gene (5 bases). Trimming took 4 bases from V and 0 from J, leaving 11 bases between them. The CDR3 is 15 residues long. CDR1 SGHRS and CDR2 YFSETQ come from the germline V gene. The CDR3 region is CASSGDGSSGNTIYF. The CDR3 region has the DNA TGCGCCAGCAGCGGGGACGGCAGCTCTGGAAACACCATATATTTT.

The rearrangement links TRBV7-9 to TRBJ2-2; either TRBD1 or TRBD2 may fit D (5 bases each). V was cut by 5 bases and J by 4 bases, with 17 bases left in between. Germline CDR1 reads SEHNR; CDR2 reads FQNEAQ (reference sequence). CDR3 length: 16 residues. CDR3 loop: CASSRRGTWSTGELFF. CDR3 sequence (DNA): TGTGCCAGCAGCCGTAGAGGGACCTGGAGCACCGGGGAGCTGTTTTTT. The full variable domain, completed using reference TRBV7-9 and TRBJ2-2, is DTGVSQNPRHKITKRGQNVTFRCDPISEHNRLYWYRQTLGQGPEFLTYFQNEAQLEKSRLLSDRFSAERPKGSFSTLEIQRTEQGDSAMYLCASSRRGTWSTGELFFGEGSRLTVL.

This clone was counted between two and nine times. The chain recombines TRBV18 with TRBJ1-6; the D is unclear. The germline V gene encodes CDR1 KGHSH and CDR2 LQKENI. The CDR3 contains 16 residues. Trimming cost V 2 bases and J 10 bases, with 18 bases left between them. The CDR3 sequence: CASSPYISGVESPLHF. CDR3 bases: TGTGCCAGCTCACCATACATAAGTGGGGTAGAGTCACCCCTCCACTTT. The entire variable domain, with the rest obtained from reference TRBV18 and TRBJ1-6, is as follows: NAGVMQNPRHLVRRRGQEARLRCSPMKGHSHVYWYRQLPEEGLKFMVYLQKENIIDESGMPKERFSAEFPKEGPSILRIQQVVRGDSAAYFCASSPYISGVESPLHFGNGTRLTVT.

The V gene is TRBV11-2, the J gene TRBJ2-2; TRBD2 is a possible D gene (7 bases). The ends were cut back, 5 bases at V and 6 bases at J, with 22 bases in the middle. Germline-derived CDR1 and CDR2 are SGHAT and FQNNGV. The CDR3 has 17 residues. CDR3 sequence (DNA): TGTGCCAGCAGCCTAAGACCAACGGGGGGCGCGGCCGGGGAGCTGTTTTTT. This translates into CASSLRPTGGAAGELFF.